Here is one T cell receptor beta chain with its context. TCRdb keeps only in-frame clones here, not all; method: immunoSEQ multiplex PCR. The sample has over 200,000 clones, about 86% seen once; the top ten hold 8.5% to 10%. The CDR3 has 15 residues. Per germline, CDR1 GTSNPN and CDR2 SVGIG (reference sequence). With 3 bases removed from V and 5 bases from J, the gap between germline ends came to 16 bases. This sample was taken from a study of blood T cell repertoires in COVID-19. Whole-study context: T cells, B-cell-depleted T cells, or PBMCs supplied cDNA or gDNA.

The chain combines TRBV30 with TRBJ2-2; TRBD1 might be the D (6 bases). The clonotype was recovered from a man between 40 and 49 years old with active or convalescent COVID-19. The source material was peripheral blood. CDR3 DNA: TGTGCCTGGAGCCTTACAGGGTATAGTACCGGGGAGCTGTTTTTT. Its translation: CAWSLTGYSTGELFF.